This TCR beta chain is from a study of blood T cell repertoires in COVID-19. Turning to the study itself: From T cells, B-cell-depleted T cells, or PBMCs came the material, which was cDNA or gDNA.

V gave up 5 bases and J gave up 0 bases, with 22 bases separating them. CDR3 length equals 18 residues. In germline, CDR1 is SGDLS, CDR2 YYNGEE. TCRdb keeps only in-frame clones here, not all; method: immunoSEQ multiplex PCR. The sample includes about 64,000 clones, about nine tenths of them seen just once. This receptor was taken from a man in his forties or fifties with active COVID-19. The chain is built from TRBV9 and TRBJ2-3; TRBD2 is a possible D gene (6 bases). Material: peripheral blood. This CDR3 reads CASSDSVEGTISTDTQYF. The CDR3 DNA is TGTGCCAGCAGTGATTCCGTGGAGGGAACGATTAGCACAGATACGCAGTATTTT.